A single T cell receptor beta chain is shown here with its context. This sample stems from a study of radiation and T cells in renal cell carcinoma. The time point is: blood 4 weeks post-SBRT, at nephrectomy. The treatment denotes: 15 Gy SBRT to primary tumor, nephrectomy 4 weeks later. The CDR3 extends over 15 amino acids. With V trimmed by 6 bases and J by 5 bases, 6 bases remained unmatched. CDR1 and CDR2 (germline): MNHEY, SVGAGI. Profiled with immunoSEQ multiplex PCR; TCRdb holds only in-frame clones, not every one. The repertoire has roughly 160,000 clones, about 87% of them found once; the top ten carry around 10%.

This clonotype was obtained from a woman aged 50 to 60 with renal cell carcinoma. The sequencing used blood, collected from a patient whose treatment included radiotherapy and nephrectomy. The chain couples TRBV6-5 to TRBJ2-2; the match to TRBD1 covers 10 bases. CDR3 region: CASRFDRGLTGELFF. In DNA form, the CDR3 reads TGTGCCAGCAGATTCGACAGGGGGCTTACCGGGGAGCTGTTTTTT.